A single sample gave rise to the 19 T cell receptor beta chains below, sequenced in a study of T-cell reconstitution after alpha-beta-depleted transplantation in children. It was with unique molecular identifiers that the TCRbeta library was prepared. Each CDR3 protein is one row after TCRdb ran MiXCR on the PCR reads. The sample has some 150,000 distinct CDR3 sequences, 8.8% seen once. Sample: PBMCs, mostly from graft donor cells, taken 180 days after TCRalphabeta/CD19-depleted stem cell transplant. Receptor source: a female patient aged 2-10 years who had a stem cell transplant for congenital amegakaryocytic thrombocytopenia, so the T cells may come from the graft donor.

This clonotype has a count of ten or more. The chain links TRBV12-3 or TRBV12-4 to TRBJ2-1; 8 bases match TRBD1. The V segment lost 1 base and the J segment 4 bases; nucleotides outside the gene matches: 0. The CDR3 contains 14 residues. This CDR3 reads CASSLGTGYNEQFF. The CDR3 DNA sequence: TGTGCCAGCAGTTTAGGGACAGGGTACAATGAGCAGTTCTTC.

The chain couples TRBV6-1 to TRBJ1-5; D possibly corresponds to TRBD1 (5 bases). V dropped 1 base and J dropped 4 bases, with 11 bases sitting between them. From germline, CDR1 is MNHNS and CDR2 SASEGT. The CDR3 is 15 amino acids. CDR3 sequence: CASSEGGTYNQPQHF. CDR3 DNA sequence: TGTGCCAGCAGTGAAGGAGGGACGTATAATCAGCCCCAGCATTTT.

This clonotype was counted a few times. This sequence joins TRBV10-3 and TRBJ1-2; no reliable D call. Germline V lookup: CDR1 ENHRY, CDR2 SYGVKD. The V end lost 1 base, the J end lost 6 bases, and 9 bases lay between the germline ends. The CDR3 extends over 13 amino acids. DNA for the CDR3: TGTGCCATCAGTGAGTACAAGGGCGATGGCTACACCTTC. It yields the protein CAISEYKGDGYTF.

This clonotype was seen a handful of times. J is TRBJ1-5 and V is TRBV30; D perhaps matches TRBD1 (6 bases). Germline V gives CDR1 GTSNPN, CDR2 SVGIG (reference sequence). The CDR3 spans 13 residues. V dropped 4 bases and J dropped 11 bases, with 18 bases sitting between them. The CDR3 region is CAWMGGPGGAQHF. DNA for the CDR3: TGTGCCTGGATGGGGGGCCCCGGGGGAGCCCAGCATTTT.

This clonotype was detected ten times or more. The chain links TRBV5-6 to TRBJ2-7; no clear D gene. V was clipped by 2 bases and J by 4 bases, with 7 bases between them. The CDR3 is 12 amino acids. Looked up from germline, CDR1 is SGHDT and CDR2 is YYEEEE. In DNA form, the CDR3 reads TGTGCCAGCAGCTTCGAAGAATACGAGCAGTACTTC. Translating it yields CASSFEEYEQYF. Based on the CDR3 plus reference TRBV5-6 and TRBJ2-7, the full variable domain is DAGVTQSPTHLIKTRGQQVTLRCSPKSGHDTVSWYQQALGQGPQFIFQYYEEEERQRGNFPDRFSGHQFPNYSSELNVNALLLGDSALYLCASSFEEYEQYFGPGTRLTVT.

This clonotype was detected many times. CDR3 sequence: CASSPGQHYGYTF. CDR3 DNA sequence: TGTGCCAGCTCACCAGGACAGCACTATGGCTACACCTTC. The chain carries TRBV18 and TRBJ1-2; D possibly corresponds to TRBD1 (6 bases). The length of the CDR3 is 13 residues. V lost 2 bases, J lost 3 bases, and 7 bases lay in between. CDR1 KGHSH and CDR2 LQKENI come from the germline V gene.

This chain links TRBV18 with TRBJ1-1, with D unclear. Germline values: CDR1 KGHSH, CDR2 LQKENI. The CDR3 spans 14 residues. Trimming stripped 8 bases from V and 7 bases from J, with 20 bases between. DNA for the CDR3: TGTGCCAGCACTTATACTTTGGACCGCGTTGAAGCTTTCTTT. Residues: CASTYTLDRVEAFF.

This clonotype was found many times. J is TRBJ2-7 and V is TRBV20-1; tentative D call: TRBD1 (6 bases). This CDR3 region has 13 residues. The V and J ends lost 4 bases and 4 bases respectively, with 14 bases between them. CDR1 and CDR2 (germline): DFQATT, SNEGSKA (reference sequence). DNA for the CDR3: TGCAGTGCTATGGGGTCAGGGGCTTACGAGCAGTACTTC. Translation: CSAMGSGAYEQYF.

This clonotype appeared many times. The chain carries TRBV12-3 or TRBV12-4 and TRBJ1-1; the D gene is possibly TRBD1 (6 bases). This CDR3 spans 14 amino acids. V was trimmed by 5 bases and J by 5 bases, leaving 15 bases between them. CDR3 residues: CASSRPGDLTEAFF. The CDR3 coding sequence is TGTGCCAGCAGTCGACCAGGGGATCTTACTGAAGCTTTCTTT.

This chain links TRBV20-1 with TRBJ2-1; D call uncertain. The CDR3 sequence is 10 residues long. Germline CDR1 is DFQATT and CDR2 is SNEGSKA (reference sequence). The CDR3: CRLGYNEQFF. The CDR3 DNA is TGCCGCCTGGGCTACAATGAGCAGTTCTTC.

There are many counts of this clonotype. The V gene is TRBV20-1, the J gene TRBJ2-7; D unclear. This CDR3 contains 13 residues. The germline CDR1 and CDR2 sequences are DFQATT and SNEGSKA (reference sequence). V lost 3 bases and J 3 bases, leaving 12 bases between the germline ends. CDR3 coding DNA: TGCAGTGCTAGTCGTTTATACTACTACGAGCAGTACTTC. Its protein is CSASRLYYYEQYF.

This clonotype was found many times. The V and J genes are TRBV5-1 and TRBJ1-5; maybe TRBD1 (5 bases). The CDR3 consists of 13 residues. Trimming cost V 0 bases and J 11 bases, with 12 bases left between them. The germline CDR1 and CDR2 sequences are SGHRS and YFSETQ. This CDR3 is CASSLALGTAQHF. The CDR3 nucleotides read TGCGCCAGCAGCTTGGCGTTGGGGACGGCCCAGCATTTT. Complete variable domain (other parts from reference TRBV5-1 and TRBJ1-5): KAGVTQTPRYLIKTRGQQVTLSCSPISGHRSVSWYQQTPGQGLQFLFEYFSETQRNKGNFPGRFSGRQFSNSRSEMNVSTLELGDSALYLCASSLALGTAQHFGDGTRLSIL.

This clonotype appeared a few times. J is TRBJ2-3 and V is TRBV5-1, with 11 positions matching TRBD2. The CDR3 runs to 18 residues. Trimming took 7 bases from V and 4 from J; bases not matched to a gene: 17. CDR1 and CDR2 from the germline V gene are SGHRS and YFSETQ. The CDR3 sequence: CASCPFVAGGPFPDTQYF. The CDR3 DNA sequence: TGCGCCAGCTGCCCGTTTGTAGCGGGAGGGCCCTTCCCAGATACGCAGTATTTT.

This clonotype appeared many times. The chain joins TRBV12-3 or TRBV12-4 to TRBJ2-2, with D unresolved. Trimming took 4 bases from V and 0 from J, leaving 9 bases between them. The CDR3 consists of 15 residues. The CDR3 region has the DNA TGTGCCAGCAGTTCCCACCGGCCGAACACCGGGGAGCTGTTTTTT. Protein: CASSSHRPNTGELFF.

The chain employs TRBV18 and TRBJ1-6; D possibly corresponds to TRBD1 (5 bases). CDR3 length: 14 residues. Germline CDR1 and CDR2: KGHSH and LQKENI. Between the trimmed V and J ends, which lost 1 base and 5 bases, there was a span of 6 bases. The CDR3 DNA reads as TGTGCCAGCTCACCACAGGGGAATAATTCACCCCTCCACTTT. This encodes CASSPQGNNSPLHF.

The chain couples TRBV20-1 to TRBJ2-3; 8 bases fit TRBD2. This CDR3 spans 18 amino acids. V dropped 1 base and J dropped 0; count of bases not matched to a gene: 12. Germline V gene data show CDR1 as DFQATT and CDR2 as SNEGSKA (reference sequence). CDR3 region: CSARVGGGLPSSTDTQYF. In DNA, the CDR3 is TGCAGTGCTAGAGTTGGCGGGGGGCTTCCCTCTAGCACAGATACGCAGTATTTT.

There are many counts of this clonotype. CDR3 DNA sequence: TGTGCCAGCAGCTTAGGCTCCAGGGTAGAGGAGCTGTTTTTT. This sequence encodes CASSLGSRVEELFF. V is TRBV7-2 and J is TRBJ2-2, with D perhaps TRBD1 (5 bases). The length of the CDR3 is 14 residues. V was shortened by 1 base and J by 10 bases, with 13 bases between the two germline ends. CDR1 is SGHTA and CDR2 is FQGNSA in the germline V gene.

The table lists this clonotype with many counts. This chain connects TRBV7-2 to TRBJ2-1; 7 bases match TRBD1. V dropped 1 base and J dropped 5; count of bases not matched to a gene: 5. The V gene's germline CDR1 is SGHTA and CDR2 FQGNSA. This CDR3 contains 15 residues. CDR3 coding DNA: TGTGCCAGCAGCTTAGAAGGGACAGTAGACAATGAGCAGTTCTTC. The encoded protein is CASSLEGTVDNEQFF. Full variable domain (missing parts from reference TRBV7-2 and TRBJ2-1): GAGVSQSPSNKVTEKGKDVELRCDPISGHTALYWYRQSLGQGLEFLIYFQGNSAPDKSGLPSDRFSAERTGGSVSTLTIQRTQQEDSAVYLCASSLEGTVDNEQFFGPGTRLTVL.

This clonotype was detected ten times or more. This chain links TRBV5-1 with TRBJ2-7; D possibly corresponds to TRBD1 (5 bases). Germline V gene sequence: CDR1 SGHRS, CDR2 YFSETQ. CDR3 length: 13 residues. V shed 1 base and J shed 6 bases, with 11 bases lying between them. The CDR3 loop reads CASSLRLGPEQYF. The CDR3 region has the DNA TGCGCCAGCAGCTTGCGGTTGGGGCCCGAGCAGTACTTC.